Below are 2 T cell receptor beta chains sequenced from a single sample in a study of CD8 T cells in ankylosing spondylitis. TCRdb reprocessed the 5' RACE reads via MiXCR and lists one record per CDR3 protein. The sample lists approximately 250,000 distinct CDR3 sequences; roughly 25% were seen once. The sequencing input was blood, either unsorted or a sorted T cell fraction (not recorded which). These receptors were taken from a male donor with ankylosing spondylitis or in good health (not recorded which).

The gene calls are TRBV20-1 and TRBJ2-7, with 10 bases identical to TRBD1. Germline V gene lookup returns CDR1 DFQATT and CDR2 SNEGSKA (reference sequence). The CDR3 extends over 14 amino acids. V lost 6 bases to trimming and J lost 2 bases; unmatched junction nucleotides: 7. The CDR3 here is CSAPTGTGAYEQYF. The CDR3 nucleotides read TGCAGTGCCCCAACCGGGACAGGGGCCTACGAGCAGTACTTC.

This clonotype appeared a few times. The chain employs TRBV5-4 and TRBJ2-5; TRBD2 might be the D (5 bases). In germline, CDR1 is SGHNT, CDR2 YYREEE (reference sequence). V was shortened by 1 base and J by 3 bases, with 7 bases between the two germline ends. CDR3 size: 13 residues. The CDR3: CASSLPGEETQYF. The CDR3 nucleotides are TGTGCCAGCAGCTTGCCCGGGGAAGAGACCCAGTACTTC.